What follows are 11 T cell receptor beta chains derived from one specimen sequenced in a study of CD8 T cells in Susac syndrome. Reverse transcription of roughly 0.5 to 1 ug RNA was performed with random hexamers. Each CDR3 protein gets one entry after TCRdb re-called the immunoSEQ multiplex PCR reads with MiXCR. The repertoire holds 150,000 to 200,000 distinct CDR3 sequences, with around 95% as singletons. Material: CD8+ T cells from PBMCs. The receptor set was obtained from a human donor with multiple sclerosis.

The chain combines TRBV2 with TRBJ2-5, with D maybe TRBD1 (5 bases). Trimming left V 10 bases short and J 2 bases short, with 14 bases between. The CDR3 sequence is 13 residues long. The germline CDR1 and CDR2 sequences are SNHLY and FYNNEI. DNA for the CDR3: TGTGCCATCTTACAGGACCTGCAAGAGACCCAGTACTTC. Translating it yields CAILQDLQETQYF.

In its sample, this clonotype was seen once. V is TRBV5-1 and J is TRBJ2-7; tentative D call: TRBD2 (6 bases). Germline V lookup: CDR1 SGHRS, CDR2 YFSETQ. CDR3 length equals 15 residues. V gave up 0 bases and J gave up 3 bases, with 13 bases separating them. CDR3 bases: TGCGCCAGCAGCTTGGAATCCGGACTACTCTACGAGCAGTACTTC. Its protein product is CASSLESGLLYEQYF.

V gene TRBV18 combines with J gene TRBJ2-1; 10 bases map to TRBD1. This CDR3 comprises 15 residues. J was trimmed by 7 bases and V by 3 bases; bases with no gene match: 6. Germline-derived CDR1 and CDR2 are KGHSH and LQKENI. In DNA form, the CDR3 reads TGTGCCAGCTCACCGACAGGGGGCGCGGGGAATGAGCAGTTCTTC. Translation gives CASSPTGGAGNEQFF. Using reference TRBV18 and TRBJ2-1 for the parts outside the CDR3, the full variable domain is NAGVMQNPRHLVRRRGQEARLRCSPMKGHSHVYWYRQLPEEGLKFMVYLQKENIIDESGMPKERFSAEFPKEGPSILRIQQVVRGDSAAYFCASSPTGGAGNEQFFGPGTRLTVL.

This chain links TRBV28 with TRBJ2-5, with 9 positions matching TRBD1. The CDR3 loop spans 16 amino acids. The germline V gene has CDR1 MDHEN and CDR2 SYDVKM. Trimming cost V 5 bases and J 5 bases; bases outside gene matches: 12. CDR3 DNA: TGTGCCAGCAGTCCCCCTTTGGACAGGGGCCGGGAGACCCAGTACTTC. Protein product: CASSPPLDRGRETQYF.

The chain recombines TRBV9 with TRBJ1-1; 7 positions match TRBD1. CDR1 SGDLS and CDR2 YYNGEE come from the germline V gene. The CDR3 runs to 14 residues. V shed 3 bases, J shed 2 bases, and the junction held 4 bases outside the gene matches. CDR3: CASSEYRGNTEAFF. The CDR3 bases are TGTGCCAGCAGCGAATACAGGGGAAACACTGAAGCTTTCTTT. The variable domain in full, with the rest retrieved from reference TRBV9 and TRBJ1-1, is DSGVTQTPKHLITATGQRVTLRCSPRSGDLSVYWYQQSLDQGLQFLIQYYNGEERAKGNILERFSAQQFPDLHSELNLSSLELGDSALYFCASSEYRGNTEAFFGQGTRLTVV.

This sequence joins TRBV2 and TRBJ2-1; 11 positions match TRBD2. CDR3 length: 16 amino acids. Unmatched junction bases numbered 13, after V lost 8 bases and J lost 7 bases. The V gene's germline CDR1 is SNHLY and CDR2 FYNNEI. The CDR3 region has the DNA TGTGCCAGCTTTTCACTAGCGGGAGAATCGAAGAATGAGCAGTTCTTC. Translating it yields CASFSLAGESKNEQFF.

The V gene is TRBV15, the J gene TRBJ2-5; D remains unclear. The CDR3 contains 12 residues. Germline values: CDR1 LNHNV, CDR2 YYDKDF (reference sequence). V was pared by 5 bases and J by 4 bases, with 8 bases between. The CDR3 DNA is TGTGCCACCAGCTTCCCCGCAGAGACCCAGTACTTC. This encodes CATSFPAETQYF.

The chain links TRBV6-1 to TRBJ1-1; D remains ambiguous. Germline assignment: CDR1 MNHNS and CDR2 SASEGT. This CDR3 has 13 residues. The V and J ends lost 7 bases and 8 bases respectively, with 17 bases between them. CDR3 bases: TGTGCCAGCACCCCCAGCGGCATCAGCGAAGCTTTCTTT. Its translation is CASTPSGISEAFF.

A single count supports this clonotype. The chain employs TRBV11-2 and TRBJ2-1; D is ambiguous. The CDR3 is 15 amino acids. Germline CDR1 is SGHAT and CDR2 is FQNNGV. The ends were cut back, 8 bases at V and 7 bases at J, with 21 bases in the middle. The CDR3 DNA is TGTGCCAGCTTAGCTTGGGGAAGAGAATGGAATGAGCAGTTCTTC. This codes for CASLAWGREWNEQFF. Combining the CDR3 with reference TRBV11-2 and TRBJ2-1 gives the whole variable domain EAGVAQSPRYKIIEKRQSVAFWCNPISGHATLYWYQQILGQGPKLLIQFQNNGVVDDSQLPKDRFSAERLKGVDSTLKIQPAKLEDSAVYLCASLAWGREWNEQFFGPGTRLTVL.

The CDR3 sequence: CASTIRGAVGQPQHF. DNA of the CDR3: TGTGCCAGCACTATACGTGGGGCAGTCGGTCAGCCCCAGCATTTT. This chain links TRBV6-6 with TRBJ1-5; weak D call: TRBD1 (5 bases). V dropped 7 bases and J dropped 6 bases, with 19 bases sitting between them. Germline loops: CDR1 MNHNY, CDR2 SVGAGI (reference sequence). The CDR3 length is 15 residues.

The gene calls are TRBV12-3 or TRBV12-4 and TRBJ1-1; D unresolved. This CDR3 comprises 15 residues. The ends were cut back, 3 bases at V and 0 bases at J, with 11 bases in the middle. CDR3 residues: CASSFAETVNTEAFF. The CDR3 bases are TGTGCCAGCAGTTTTGCAGAAACCGTGAACACTGAAGCTTTCTTT.